The next 19 T cell receptor beta chains were all read from a single sample in a study of cytomegalovirus exposure and HLA in healthy donors. 60 Vbeta and 13 Jbeta primers were used in PCR. Produced via immunoSEQ multiplex PCR; TCRdb's table is partial and in-frame only. The sample has about 160,000 clones, about 79% seen once. The sequenced material came from PBMCs. These TCRs come from a woman in her forties or fifties in good health and CMV-seropositive.

This clone was seen a few times. The chain has TRBV5-4 and TRBJ2-2; 8 bases are a match to TRBD1. V dropped 4 bases and J dropped 6; count of bases not matched to a gene: 5. Germline V lookup: CDR1 SGHNT, CDR2 YYREEE (reference sequence). The length of the CDR3 is 14 residues. The CDR3 nucleotides are TGTGCCAGCAGCCCGGACAGGGAGCCCGGGGAGCTGTTTTTT. Its translation is CASSPDREPGELFF.

This chain uses TRBV5-1 with TRBJ1-2, with D uncertain. Germline lookup yields CDR1 SGHRS and CDR2 YFSETQ. CDR3 size: 15 residues. The V and J ends lost 2 bases and 4 bases respectively, with 15 bases between them. The CDR3 bases are TGCGCCAGCAGCTTCGGGTCGTCGGTGAGCTATGGCTACACCTTC. Translated: CASSFGSSVSYGYTF. Filled out from reference TRBV5-1 and TRBJ1-2, the complete variable domain reads KAGVTQTPRYLIKTRGQQVTLSCSPISGHRSVSWYQQTPGQGLQFLFEYFSETQRNKGNFPGRFSGRQFSNSRSEMNVSTLELGDSALYLCASSFGSSVSYGYTFGSGTRLTVV.

The genes are TRBV11-2 and TRBJ2-7, with D maybe TRBD1 (5 bases). Germline assignment: CDR1 SGHAT and CDR2 FQNNGV. CDR3 length: 16 residues. Trimming took off 4 bases at V and 0 bases at J, with 16 bases between the two ends. In DNA, the CDR3 is TGTGCCAGCAGCTCGACCCTTAGCAGGGTCTCCTACGAGCAGTACTTC. It is translated as CASSSTLSRVSYEQYF. The full variable domain, in which reference TRBV11-2 and TRBJ2-7 provide the parts outside the CDR3, is EAGVAQSPRYKIIEKRQSVAFWCNPISGHATLYWYQQILGQGPKLLIQFQNNGVVDDSQLPKDRFSAERLKGVDSTLKIQPAKLEDSAVYLCASSSTLSRVSYEQYFGPGTRLTVT.

CDR3 amino acids: CASSLINNGETSYGYTF. The CDR3 nucleotides read TGTGCCAGCAGTTTAATCAACAATGGAGAAACCAGCTATGGCTACACCTTC. The chain has TRBV27 and TRBJ1-2; D remains ambiguous. V lost 2 bases to trimming and J lost 4 bases, with 20 bases between them. Germline assignment: CDR1 MNHEY and CDR2 SMNVEV (reference sequence). This CDR3 comprises 17 residues.

The chain employs TRBV5-4 and TRBJ1-6; D remains ambiguous. V was clipped by 4 bases and J by 0 bases, with 8 bases between them. CDR1 and CDR2 (germline): SGHNT, YYREEE (reference sequence). This CDR3 spans 15 amino acids. CDR3 bases: TGTGCCAGCAGCCTTGAGGGCTCCTATAATTCACCCCTCCACTTT. Protein sequence: CASSLEGSYNSPLHF. The variable domain in full, with the rest retrieved from reference TRBV5-4 and TRBJ1-6, is ETGVTQSPTHLIKTRGQQVTLRCSSQSGHNTVSWYQQALGQGPQFIFQYYREEENGRGNFPPRFSGLQFPNYSSELNVNALELDDSALYLCASSLEGSYNSPLHFGNGTRLTVT.

The V gene is TRBV18, the J gene TRBJ1-2; D unclear. The V gene's germline CDR1 is KGHSH and CDR2 LQKENI. V was shortened by 2 bases and J by 2 bases, with 12 bases between the two germline ends. This CDR3 region has 15 residues. The CDR3 DNA is TGTGCCAGCTCACCATCTGTGAACAGAAACTATGGCTACACCTTC. Translation: CASSPSVNRNYGYTF.

In its sample, this clone was seen a few times. This chain connects TRBV7-9 to TRBJ2-3, with D unclear. Per germline, CDR1 SEHNR and CDR2 FQNEAQ (reference sequence). The CDR3 has 13 amino acids. With 2 bases removed from V and 6 bases from J, the gap between germline ends came to 9 bases. The CDR3 nucleotides are TGTGCCAGCAGCTTAACGGGTGCCGATACGCAGTATTTT. Its translation: CASSLTGADTQYF. Looking up the rest from reference TRBV7-9 and TRBJ2-3 gives the full variable domain: DTGVSQNPRHKITKRGQNVTFRCDPISEHNRLYWYRQTLGQGPEFLTYFQNEAQLEKSRLLSDRFSAERPKGSFSTLEIQRTEQGDSAMYLCASSLTGADTQYFGPGTRLTVL.

V gene TRBV19 combines with J gene TRBJ2-2; no clear D gene. CDR1 is LNHDA and CDR2 is SQIVND in the germline V gene (reference sequence). This CDR3 region has 15 residues. V gave up 3 bases and J gave up 5 bases, with 13 bases separating them. This CDR3 reads CASSISSLGTGELFF. The DNA of the CDR3 is TGTGCCAGTAGTATTTCCTCCCTAGGAACCGGGGAGCTGTTTTTT. The variable domain in full, with the rest retrieved from reference TRBV19 and TRBJ2-2, is DGGITQSPKYLFRKEGQNVTLSCEQNLNHDAMYWYRQDPGQGLRLIYYSQIVNDFQKGDIAEGYSVSREKKESFPLTVTSAQKNPTAFYLCASSISSLGTGELFFGEGSRLTVL.

This chain connects TRBV5-1 to TRBJ2-7; TRBD2 agrees at 11 bases. CDR3 length: 15 amino acids. CDR1 is SGHRS and CDR2 is YFSETQ in the germline V gene. After removal of 1 base from V and 5 bases from J, the junction contained 5 bases not matched to a gene. The CDR3 loop is CASSLTSGSLNEQYF. For the CDR3, the DNA is TGCGCCAGCAGCTTGACTAGCGGGAGTCTAAACGAGCAGTACTTC.

The CDR3 reads CASRPTGGTYEQYF. The CDR3 DNA reads as TGTGCCAGTAGACCGACCGGAGGTACCTACGAGCAGTACTTC. J is TRBJ2-7 and V is TRBV19, with D perhaps TRBD2 (5 bases). V gave up 6 bases and J gave up 2 bases, with 14 bases separating them. Germline V gene sequence: CDR1 LNHDA, CDR2 SQIVND (reference sequence). There are 14 residues in the CDR3.

The rearrangement links TRBV6-5 to TRBJ1-2, with a possible D match to TRBD1 (6 bases). CDR1 and CDR2 from the germline V gene are MNHEY and SVGAGI. The length of the CDR3 is 14 residues. Trimming took off 6 bases at V and 3 bases at J, with 14 bases between the two ends. The CDR3 bases are TGTGCCAGCAGGCTCTTTGGGGGCGACTATGGCTACACCTTC. It is translated as CASRLFGGDYGYTF.

This sequence joins TRBV7-6 and TRBJ1-1, with 7 bases aligning to TRBD1. V lost 5 bases and J lost 7; bases outside the gene matches: 19. CDR3 size: 17 residues. The germline gives CDR1 SGHVS, CDR2 FNYEAQ. CDR3 loop: CASSPSAGQPLDGEAFF. The DNA for the CDR3 is TGTGCCAGCAGCCCCAGTGCGGGACAGCCCCTCGACGGTGAAGCTTTCTTT.

The chain combines TRBV5-6 with TRBJ1-5; D not resolved. The V gene lost 0 bases and the J gene lost 4 bases, with 5 bases spanning the gap. The CDR3 loop spans 13 amino acids. CDR1 and CDR2 from the germline V gene are SGHDT and YYEEEE. The CDR3 loop is CASSLAHNQPQHF. CDR3 bases: TGTGCCAGCAGCTTGGCCCATAATCAGCCCCAGCATTTT.

The chain joins TRBV14 to TRBJ2-5; perhaps TRBD1 as D (7 bases). V was clipped by 2 bases and J by 4 bases, with 11 bases between them. CDR1 is SGHDN and CDR2 is FVKESK in the germline V gene. The CDR3 is 14 amino acids. CDR3 residues: CASSQRQGLETQYF. For the CDR3, the DNA is TGTGCCAGCAGCCAAAGACAGGGACTAGAGACCCAGTACTTC.

J is TRBJ1-1 and V is TRBV18; 7 positions match TRBD1. CDR1 is KGHSH, CDR2 LQKENI, per germline. The V segment lost 3 bases and the J segment 0 bases; nucleotides outside the gene matches: 4. The CDR3 is 15 residues long. The CDR3 DNA sequence: TGTGCCAGCTCACCGGGACAGCGATTGAACACTGAAGCTTTCTTT. It translates to CASSPGQRLNTEAFF. Looking up the rest from reference TRBV18 and TRBJ1-1 gives the full variable domain: NAGVMQNPRHLVRRRGQEARLRCSPMKGHSHVYWYRQLPEEGLKFMVYLQKENIIDESGMPKERFSAEFPKEGPSILRIQQVVRGDSAAYFCASSPGQRLNTEAFFGQGTRLTVV.

This sequence joins TRBV7-8 and TRBJ2-3; D is undetermined. V shed 2 bases and J shed 2 bases, with 14 bases lying between them. Germline values: CDR1 SGHVS, CDR2 FQNEAQ. The length of the CDR3 is 16 residues. CDR3 DNA sequence: TGTGCCAGCAGCTTAAACCTAGGCCGCACCACAGATACGCAGTATTTT. This sequence encodes CASSLNLGRTTDTQYF.

This clone has just a few counts. The chain has TRBV4-3 and TRBJ2-3, with a weak D call TRBD1 (6 bases). Germline V lookup: CDR1 LGHNA, CDR2 YSLEER. The CDR3 contains 17 residues. The V gene lost 1 base and the J gene lost 0 bases, with 14 bases spanning the gap. In DNA form, the CDR3 reads TGCGCCAGCAGCCAAGGCCCCGGGACATCAAGCACAGATACGCAGTATTTT. This translates into CASSQGPGTSSTDTQYF.

In DNA form, the CDR3 reads TGTGCCAGCAGGGACAGGGTCACAGATACGCAGTATTTT. It specifies CASRDRVTDTQYF. This chain connects TRBV2 to TRBJ2-3; 8 bases agree with TRBD1. CDR1 SNHLY and CDR2 FYNNEI come from the germline V gene. The trim removed 6 bases at V and 2 bases at J, leaving 1 base unmatched. The CDR3 extends over 13 amino acids.

The chain has TRBV5-1 and TRBJ2-2; 12 positions match TRBD2. V was clipped by 5 bases and J by 2 bases; unmatched bases: 7. Germline V CDR1 and CDR2: SGHRS, YFSETQ. CDR3 size: 17 residues. The CDR3 coding sequence is TGCGCCAGCAGGCCGACTAGCGGGAGCTCCAACACCGGGGAGCTGTTTTTT. Encoded protein: CASRPTSGSSNTGELFF.